The 27 T cell receptor beta chains presented below share a single source sample, sequenced in a study of monozygotic twins with inflammatory bowel disease. With the 5' RACE reads reprocessed, TCRdb shows one record per CDR3 protein and no DNA. The record lists about 160,000 distinct CDR3 sequences, of which the ten most abundant hold 2.4%. Material for sequencing was blood. The receptors were gathered from a human donor with ulcerative colitis or Crohn's disease, or a healthy co-twin of an affected twin (not recorded which).

The chain has TRBV20-1 and TRBJ1-1. Looked up from germline, CDR1 is DFQATT and CDR2 is SNEGSKA (reference sequence). The CDR3 spans 13 residues. CDR3 residues: CSAIVGPSTEAFF.

CDR3 amino acids: CASSPRDRGLPYGYTF. The chain has TRBV12-3 or TRBV12-4 and TRBJ1-2; TCRdb gives TRBD1 as the D gene, but with no DNA this cannot be confirmed. This CDR3 has 16 amino acids.

The rearrangement uses TRBV5-5 and TRBJ2-5; the D gene TCRdb calls, TRBD2, cannot be checked with no DNA. CDR3 length: 16 residues. Germline CDR1 is SGHKS and CDR2 is YYEKEE (reference sequence). The CDR3 region is CASSAGLAENQETQYF. The full variable domain, rest sourced from reference TRBV5-5 and TRBJ2-5, is DAGVTQSPTHLIKTRGQQVTLRCSPISGHKSVSWYQQVLGQGPQFIFQYYEKEERGRGNFPDRFSARQFPNYSSELNVNALLLGDSALYLCASSAGLAENQETQYFGPGTRLLVL.

V usage is TRBV14 and J usage is TRBJ2-3; there is no DNA to check the TCRdb D call of TRBD1. This CDR3 spans 15 amino acids. Germline V lookup: CDR1 SGHDN, CDR2 FVKESK. The CDR3 spells CASSATWNGGDTQYF.

V gene TRBV7-6 combines with J gene TRBJ2-7; TCRdb gives TRBD1 as the D gene, but with no DNA this cannot be confirmed. This CDR3 region has 14 residues. Germline assignment: CDR1 SGHVS and CDR2 FNYEAQ. The CDR3 spells CASSLGWQGNEQYF. The whole variable domain, remainder taken from reference TRBV7-6 and TRBJ2-7, is GAGVSQSPRYKVTKRGQDVALRCDPISGHVSLYWYRQALGQGPEFLTYFNYEAQQDKSGLPNDRFSAERPEGSISTLTIQRTEQRDSAMYRCASSLGWQGNEQYFGPGTRLTVT.

J is TRBJ1-2 and V is TRBV28. This CDR3 is 14 amino acids long. The germline CDR1 and CDR2 sequences are MDHEN and SYDVKM. The CDR3 reads CASSLGNTLHGYTF.

The V gene is TRBV21-1, the J gene TRBJ1-1. TRBV21-1 is listed as a pseudogene. The CDR3 contains 13 residues. The CDR3 spells CATWVGRNTEAFF.

The chain links TRBV11-2 to TRBJ2-2; TCRdb reports TRBD1, a call that lacks DNA to check it against. Germline CDR1 is SGHAT and CDR2 is FQNNGV. The CDR3 contains 14 residues. CDR3 in amino acids: CASSLGQGSGELFF.

The gene calls are TRBV19 and TRBJ1-4; the TCRdb D gene call, TRBD1, has no DNA to confirm it. Germline V gene sequence: CDR1 LNHDA, CDR2 SQIVND (reference sequence). The CDR3 length is 15 residues. The CDR3 reads CASGGQTSGREKLFF.

The chain is built from TRBV6-2 or TRBV6-3 and TRBJ2-5; TCRdb returns TRBD1, unconfirmable since there is no DNA. CDR1 MNHEY and CDR2 SVGEGT come from the germline V gene. The CDR3 has 16 residues. CDR3 region: CASSYSRTGGWETQYF.

V and J are TRBV7-2 and TRBJ1-1. This CDR3 has 14 amino acids. Per the germline V gene, CDR1 is SGHTA and CDR2 is FQGNSA. The CDR3 here is CASSPHGLTTEAFF. Drawing the rest from reference TRBV7-2 and TRBJ1-1, the complete variable domain is GAGVSQSPSNKVTEKGKDVELRCDPISGHTALYWYRQSLGQGLEFLIYFQGNSAPDKSGLPSDRFSAERTGGSVSTLTIQRTQQEDSAVYLCASSPHGLTTEAFFGQGTRLTVV.

The chain has TRBV28 and TRBJ2-1; TCRdb reports TRBD2, a call that lacks DNA to check it against. The CDR3 loop spans 15 amino acids. In germline, CDR1 is MDHEN, CDR2 SYDVKM. Here the CDR3 reads CASSRTSGSENEQFF.

The V gene is TRBV7-2, the J gene TRBJ2-5; TCRdb selects TRBD1, and the lack of DNA leaves this call unchecked. This CDR3 spans 13 amino acids. The germline gives CDR1 SGHTA, CDR2 FQGNSA. CDR3 loop: CASSFSGGETQYF.

The gene calls are TRBV12-3 or TRBV12-4 and TRBJ1-5; TCRdb's D gene call, TRBD1, goes unchecked for lack of DNA. The CDR3 is 16 residues long. CDR3 region: CASSFAWTGGDQPQHF.

The rearrangement links TRBV7-8 to TRBJ2-1; checking the TCRdb D call of TRBD1 is not possible without DNA. This CDR3 has 16 amino acids. Germline V gene sequence: CDR1 SGHVS, CDR2 FQNEAQ. The CDR3 loop reads CASSKTGQLTYNEQFF.

The chain joins TRBV5-1 to TRBJ2-7; no DNA is available, so the TRBD2 call from TCRdb remains unchecked. Germline CDR1 and CDR2: SGHRS and YFSETQ. This CDR3 spans 15 amino acids. The CDR3 sequence is CASSLGLNGVYEQYF. Together with reference TRBV5-1 and TRBJ2-7, the CDR3 gives the full variable domain: KAGVTQTPRYLIKTRGQQVTLSCSPISGHRSVSWYQQTPGQGLQFLFEYFSETQRNKGNFPGRFSGRQFSNSRSEMNVSTLELGDSALYLCASSLGLNGVYEQYFGPGTRLTVT.

The chain is built from TRBV10-3 and TRBJ2-7; TCRdb's D call of TRBD1 is untestable without DNA. This CDR3 spans 14 amino acids. Germline V gives CDR1 ENHRY, CDR2 SYGVKD. Here the CDR3 reads CAISGTGATYEQYF.

The rearrangement links TRBV28 to TRBJ1-3; TCRdb indicates TRBD1, and absent DNA this call remains unverified. Germline CDR1 MDHEN, CDR2 SYDVKM. The CDR3 spans 13 residues. CDR3 sequence: CASTEGARDTIYF.

The V gene is TRBV5-6, the J gene TRBJ1-5; TCRdb's D gene call, TRBD1, goes unchecked for lack of DNA. CDR3 length: 16 residues. Germline loops: CDR1 SGHDT, CDR2 YYEEEE. Here the CDR3 reads CASSLGATGNNQPQHF.

The genes are TRBV7-2 and TRBJ2-7; the D call from TCRdb, TRBD2, cannot be confirmed without DNA. CDR1 and CDR2 from the germline V gene are SGHTA and FQGNSA. There are 13 residues in the CDR3. The CDR3 loop is CASSLGRELEQYF.

This chain connects TRBV28 to TRBJ2-5. This CDR3 comprises 12 residues. The germline V gene encodes CDR1 MDHEN and CDR2 SYDVKM. CDR3 sequence reads: CASTTSQETHYF.

The chain recombines TRBV7-8 with TRBJ2-4; TCRdb lists TRBD1, though no DNA is available to test this call. Germline CDR1 reads SGHVS; CDR2 reads FQNEAQ. There are 18 residues in the CDR3. CDR3 in amino acids: CASSLPGGVGQGENIQYF.

The V gene is TRBV20-1, the J gene TRBJ2-3; TCRdb lists TRBD2, though no DNA is available to test this call. CDR1 is DFQATT, CDR2 SNEGSKA, per germline (reference sequence). This CDR3 region has 15 residues. The CDR3 reads CSARRLAGGGDTQYF.

This chain connects TRBV27 to TRBJ2-1. The CDR3 runs 13 residues. In germline, CDR1 is MNHEY, CDR2 SMNVEV (reference sequence). The CDR3 protein is CASSLSTNNEQFF.

The chain employs TRBV12-3 or TRBV12-4 and TRBJ1-1; the TRBD1 assignment by TCRdb is unverifiable without DNA. The CDR3 length is 16 residues. CDR3 sequence: CASSLSTPGGRTEAFF.

The rearrangement uses TRBV5-6 and TRBJ2-7; TCRdb picks TRBD1, but there is no DNA to check that call. CDR1 SGHDT and CDR2 YYEEEE come from the germline V gene. CDR3 size: 15 residues. This CDR3 is CASSWETGSPYEQYF.

CDR3 sequence: CASSLESGSYNEQFF. V is TRBV5-1 and J is TRBJ2-1. The germline gives CDR1 SGHRS, CDR2 YFSETQ. The length of the CDR3 is 15 residues. Full variable domain (outside the CDR3, taken from reference TRBV5-1 and TRBJ2-1): KAGVTQTPRYLIKTRGQQVTLSCSPISGHRSVSWYQQTPGQGLQFLFEYFSETQRNKGNFPGRFSGRQFSNSRSEMNVSTLELGDSALYLCASSLESGSYNEQFFGPGTRLTVL.